This T cell receptor beta chain comes out of a study of graft-versus-host responses after intestinal transplantation. Across the study: Following induction with anti-thymocyte globulin, all recipients were given tacrolimus and steroids for about three years.

Findings and limits, study-wide: GvH clones were found in recipient marrow; some appeared first in ileum or blood. The presence of high graft-versus-host to host-versus-graft clonal ratios in allografts characterized patients with graft-donor T cell macrochimerism. Early after transplant, HvG clones declined as circulating GvH clones peaked.

The method was immunoSEQ multiplex PCR; TCRdb's version includes in-frame clones alone and lacks a portion of them. The sample holds under 140,000 clones; around 95% are singletons and the top ten take about 0.51%. Worth noting for this clone: Antigen: not known.

The sequences come from unstimulated CD8+ T cells sorted from spleen or lymph node cells, collected before intestinal transplant. This TCR derives from a human donor who received an intestinal transplant.

The DNA of the CDR3 is TGTGCCAGCAGTGAGCGGACAGCCGCAACTAATGAAAAACTGTTTTTT. It translates to CASSERTAATNEKLFF. This rearrangement joins TRBV27 to TRBJ1-4; D possibly corresponds to TRBD1 (6 bases). CDR3 length equals 16 residues. Trimming left V 5 bases short and J 0 bases short, with 13 bases between. Germline V gene lookup returns CDR1 MNHEY and CDR2 SMNVEV (reference sequence). Based on the CDR3 plus reference TRBV27 and TRBJ1-4, the full variable domain is EAQVTQNPRYLITVTGKKLTVTCSQNMNHEYMSWYRQDPGLGLRQIYYSMNVEVTDKGDVPEGYKVSRKEKRNFPLILESPSPNQTSLYFCASSERTAATNEKLFFGSGTQLSVL.